This TCR beta chain was documented in a study of neurological immune-mediated disorders. General observations from the study: The greatest TCR clonal expansion occurred in HTLV-1-associated myelopathy and the least in multiple sclerosis, which fell below healthy controls. None of the CDR3 amino acid sequences found in expanded clones was shared across subjects. This suggests that the TCR-beta repertoires were private in all groups.

To note about this clonotype: Its target is unknown.

The cDNA came from 5'RACE, which used 10-nucleotide random UMIs. MiXCR, applied by TCRdb to the 5' RACE reads, yields one record per CDR3 protein. Here the sample spans about 57,000 distinct CDR3 sequences, approximately 12% being singletons. The receptor comes from a woman aged 55-70 years with HTLV-1-associated myelopathy (HAM/TSP). Sequenced material: PBMCs.

The CDR3 bases are TGTGCCAGCAGTTTATCACTTCTGTCTAGTTCTGACGTTGCGTTCGTCAGGAAGTTCTTC. Its protein product is CASSLSLLSSSDVAFVRKFF. The chain has TRBV28 and TRBJ2-1; D is undetermined. Germline-derived CDR1 and CDR2 are MDHEN and SYDVKM. Trimming removed 1 base at V and 14 bases at J, with 36 bases between. The CDR3 contains 20 residues.